This T cell receptor beta chain was documented in a study of T cell responses to AZD1222 COVID-19 vaccine. Study-level points and caveats: Possibly, clonal diversity was underestimated; donors were largely white British and included more females. Reportedly, nearly half the spike-specific TCRs target unmutated variant regions. Repertoire sampling occurred only after the peak T cell response.

There are a few counts of this clone. Its specificity is not known. The V gene's germline CDR1 is SGDLS and CDR2 YYNGEE. The length of the CDR3 is 17 residues. V lost 0 bases and J 2 bases, leaving 14 bases between the germline ends. Produced via immunoSEQ multiplex PCR; TCRdb's table is partial and in-frame only. The sample carries some 130,000 clones, approximately 85% recorded once. The sample consisted of peripheral blood, taken on day 0 of AZD1222 vaccination. This clonotype was obtained from an adult in good health. The rearrangement uses TRBV9 and TRBJ2-2, with D uncertain. CDR3 nucleotides: TGTGCCAGCAGCGTAGGGCTAGGGCAGGTAAACACCGGGGAGCTGTTTTTT. Its translation is CASSVGLGQVNTGELFF.